Described below is a single T cell receptor beta chain sequence and its context. Antigen specificity is unknown. These data belong to a study of CD8+CD57+ T cells in acquired aplastic anemia. At the level of the study: Quantities of DNA derived from sorted CD4+ and CD8+ cells averaged about 3.2 ug.

This CDR3 region has 14 residues. The V gene's germline CDR1 is LNHNV and CDR2 YYDKDF (reference sequence). The V end was cut by 3 bases, the J end by 9 bases, with 18 bases between. Profiling that covered TCR beta VDJ and CDR3 relied on genomic DNA as its template. TCRdb re-called the reads through MiXCR, storing one row per CDR3 protein. The sample lists approximately 260,000 distinct CDR3 sequences; around 82% were seen once. Study outcomes and limitations: There were about 27 CD8+ CDR3 sequences that occurred in both patients and controls.

The patients chosen for sequencing had shown expansion of CD8+CD57+ cells (detected by flow cytometry). Each of the patients presented with severe acquired aplastic anemia. Untreated patients provided the blood samples, with no therapy given before sampling. The clonotype comes from a human donor with aplastic anemia. The chain couples TRBV15 to TRBJ2-7; D tentatively reads TRBD1 or TRBD2 (5 bases each). Sequenced material: sorted CD4+, CD8+, or CD8+CD57+ T cells (not recorded which) from PBMCs. CDR3 sequence: CATSRGPSQETQYF. CDR3 sequence (DNA): TGTGCCACCAGCAGGGGACCCAGCCAAGAGACGCAGTACTTC.